Below are 5 T cell receptor beta chains sequenced from a single sample in a study of cytomegalovirus exposure and HLA in healthy donors. The study ran its PCR with 60 Vbeta and 13 Jbeta primers. This table comes from immunoSEQ multiplex PCR, and its TCRdb copy is limited to in-frame clones, with some not included. The sample carries 90,000 to 100,000 clones, under 75% recorded once. Sequenced sample: PBMCs. These receptors all come from a female donor in good health and CMV-seronegative.

This clone was found a few times. The chain combines TRBV10-3 with TRBJ1-1, with 9 bases fitting TRBD1. The V gene end was trimmed by 4 bases and the J gene end by 4 bases; junction bases not matched to a gene: 4. In germline, CDR1 is ENHRY, CDR2 SYGVKD. CDR3 length: 14 amino acids. CDR3 protein: CAISGTGVGTEAFF. The CDR3 DNA sequence: TGTGCCATCAGTGGGACAGGGGTAGGCACTGAAGCTTTCTTT.

This chain connects TRBV30 to TRBJ1-2; D might be TRBD1 (6 bases). The CDR3 is 11 amino acids. V lost 3 bases to trimming and J lost 7 bases, with 9 bases between them. Germline V CDR1 and CDR2: GTSNPN, SVGIG (reference sequence). CDR3 nucleotides: TGTGCCTGGAGAGGACAGTCTGGCTACACCTTC. This sequence encodes CAWRGQSGYTF.

The chain is built from TRBV11-3 and TRBJ1-2; 9 bases match TRBD1. The CDR3 consists of 16 residues. In germline, CDR1 is SGHNT, CDR2 YENEEA. With V trimmed by 5 bases and J by 4 bases, 11 bases remained unmatched. CDR3 in amino acids: CASSGTGTGKSYGYTF. The CDR3 DNA reads as TGTGCCAGCAGCGGAACCGGGACAGGGAAATCCTATGGCTACACCTTC.

This chain uses TRBV9 with TRBJ2-1, with D tentatively TRBD1 (6 bases). The CDR3 sequence is 16 residues long. CDR1 and CDR2 from the germline V gene are SGDLS and YYNGEE. Trimming pared 0 bases from V and 0 bases from J, leaving 10 bases between. The CDR3 spells CASSVVGQSSYNEQFF. The CDR3 region has the DNA TGTGCCAGCAGCGTAGTTGGACAGAGCTCCTACAATGAGCAGTTCTTC.

The rearrangement uses TRBV7-2 and TRBJ1-2; 7 bases are shared with TRBD1. Germline CDR1 and CDR2: SGHTA and FQGNSA. The J segment lost 8 bases and the V segment lost 3 bases, leaving 9 bases of the junction unmatched. There are 14 residues in the CDR3. The DNA for the CDR3 is TGTGCCAGCAGCTTTGGTGTGAGGGGGCAGGGCTACACCTTC. It is translated as CASSFGVRGQGYTF.